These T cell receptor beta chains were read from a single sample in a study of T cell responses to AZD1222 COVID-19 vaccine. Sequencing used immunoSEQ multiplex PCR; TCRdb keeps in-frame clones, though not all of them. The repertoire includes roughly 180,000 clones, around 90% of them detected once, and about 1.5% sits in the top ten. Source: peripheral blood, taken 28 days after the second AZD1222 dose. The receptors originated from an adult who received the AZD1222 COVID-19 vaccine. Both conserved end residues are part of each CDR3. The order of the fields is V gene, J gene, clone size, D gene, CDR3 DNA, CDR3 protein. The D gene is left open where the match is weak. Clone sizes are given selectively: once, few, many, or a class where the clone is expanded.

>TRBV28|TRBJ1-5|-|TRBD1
TGTGCCAGCAGTCCGGACAGGGGTAGCAATCAGCCCCAGCATTTT
CASSPDRGSNQPQHF
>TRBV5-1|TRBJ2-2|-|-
TGCGCCAGCAGCTTGCTAACGGGAAACACCGGGGAGCTGTTTTTT
CASSLLTGNTGELFF
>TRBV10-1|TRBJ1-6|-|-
TGCGCCAGGGGGGTTGACAGGTTCTATAATTCACCCCTCCACTTT
CARGVDRFYNSPLHF
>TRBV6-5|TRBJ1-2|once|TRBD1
TGTGCCAGCAGTTCTACAGGGGGCGCGAGGGGCTACACCTTC
CASSSTGGARGYTF
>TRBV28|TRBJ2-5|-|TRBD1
TGTGCCAGCAGCTATGCGTCGGACAGGCGACAAGAGACCCAGTACTTC
CASSYASDRRQETQYF
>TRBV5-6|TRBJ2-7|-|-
TGTGCCAGCAGCTTGGCCAGCGGCTCCTACGAGCAGTACTTC
CASSLASGSYEQYF
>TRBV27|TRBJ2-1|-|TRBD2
TGTGCCAGCACCCCGGCGAGCGGGAAGAGCTCCTACAATGAGCAGTTCTTC
CASTPASGKSSYNEQFF
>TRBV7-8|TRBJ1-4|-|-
TGTGCCAGCAGCCTACGGGAGACAACTAATGAAAAACTGTTTTTT
CASSLRETTNEKLFF
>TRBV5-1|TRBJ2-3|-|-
TGCGCCTCAGGGCGTGGCACAGATACGCAGTATTTT
CASGRGTDTQYF
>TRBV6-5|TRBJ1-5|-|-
TGTGCCAGCAGCAAACAGGTGAATCAGCCCCAGCATTTT
CASSKQVNQPQHF
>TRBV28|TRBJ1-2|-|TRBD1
TGTGCCAGCTATTCGGGGGGGGACAGGGCGGTAATATATGGCTACACCTTC
CASYSGGDRAVIYGYTF
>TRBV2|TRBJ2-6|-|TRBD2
TGTGCCAGCAGTGCCAGCGGGGCCCTCTCTGGGGCCAACGTCCTGACTTTC
CASSASGALSGANVLTF
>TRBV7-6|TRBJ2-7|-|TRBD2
TGTGCCAGCAGCCTCGTGGCTAGCGGGGACTACGAGCAGTACTTC
CASSLVASGDYEQYF
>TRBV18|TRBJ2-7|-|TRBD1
TGTGCTTTAAGGGAAGGGGGCTGGGAGCAGTACTTC
CALREGGWEQYF
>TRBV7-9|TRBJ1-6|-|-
TGTGCCAGCAGCTTTGGGGGGGGATCGGATTCACCCCTCCACTTT
CASSFGGGSDSPLHF
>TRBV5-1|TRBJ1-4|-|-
TGCGCCAGCAGCTTGGGGCGGGGTGAAAAACTGTTTTTT
CASSLGRGEKLFF
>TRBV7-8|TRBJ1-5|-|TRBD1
TGTGCCAGCAGCCCGGACAGGGGGCTACAGCCCCAGCATTTT
CASSPDRGLQPQHF
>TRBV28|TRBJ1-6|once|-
TGTGCCAGCAGTTTACGAGGGGGGGGAGGTAATTCACCCCTCCACTTT
CASSLRGGGGNSPLHF
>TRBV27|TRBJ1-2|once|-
TGTGCCAGCAGTTTATCTTCCGGGACCGGTGGCTACACCTTC
CASSLSSGTGGYTF
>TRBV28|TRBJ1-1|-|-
TGTGCCAGCCGGGTCTCGGGTGTGGGTACGGCTTTCTTT
CASRVSGVGTAFF
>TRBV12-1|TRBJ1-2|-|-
TGTGCCCGCGCCGGGACAGGGGGCCAGGGTGGCTACACCTTC
CARAGTGGQGGYTF
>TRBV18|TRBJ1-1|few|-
TGTGCCAGCTCACCACCGGGACCTAAGGGAGGACCTGAAGCTTTCTTT
CASSPPGPKGGPEAFF
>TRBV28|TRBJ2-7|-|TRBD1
TGTGCCAGCAGTCCCCCGGGGACAGGGCCTTCCTACGAGCAGTACTTC
CASSPPGTGPSYEQYF
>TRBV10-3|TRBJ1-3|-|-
TGTGCCATCAGGGCTGGTGAGGGGCTCTCTGGAAACACCATATATTTT
CAIRAGEGLSGNTIYF
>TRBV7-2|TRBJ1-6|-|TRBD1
TGTGCCAGCAGCTCGCCGGACAGGGCCATCTTGGGCTCACCCCTCCACTTT
CASSSPDRAILGSPLHF
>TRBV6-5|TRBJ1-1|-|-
TGTGCCAGCAGTTACGAGGGGACCCGAAAAGACGCTGAAGCTTTCTTT
CASSYEGTRKDAEAFF
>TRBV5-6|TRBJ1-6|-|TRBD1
TGTGCCAGCAGCCCCCGACAGGGTAATTCACCCCTCCACTTT
CASSPRQGNSPLHF
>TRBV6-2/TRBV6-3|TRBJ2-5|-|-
TGTGCCAGCAGTTTTCGCCAAGAGACCCAGTACTTC
CASSFRQETQYF
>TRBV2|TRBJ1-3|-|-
TGTGCCAGCAGGTACAGTGGAAACACCATATATTTT
CASRYSGNTIYF
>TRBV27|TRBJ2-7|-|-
TGTGCCAGCAGTCCGATGCGGGGGCAAGGGCAGTACTTC
CASSPMRGQGQYF
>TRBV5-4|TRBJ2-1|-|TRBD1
TGTGCCAGCAGCTTAGGGACAGGGGGAAACTACAATGAGCAGTTCTTC
CASSLGTGGNYNEQFF
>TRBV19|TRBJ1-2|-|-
TGTGCCAGCAGACAAGGTCGACGGGGACTTGACTATGGCTACACCTTC
CASRQGRRGLDYGYTF
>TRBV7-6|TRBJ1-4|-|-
TGTGCCAGCAGCGCCCGGACCGTTTCAACTAATGAAAAACTGTTTTTT
CASSARTVSTNEKLFF
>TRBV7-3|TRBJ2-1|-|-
TGTGCCAGCAGCCCCTGGGGGGGCGATGAGCAGTTCTTC
CASSPWGGDEQFF
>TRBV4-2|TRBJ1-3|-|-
TGTGCCAGCAGCCAAGAATCTGGAAACACCATATATTTT
CASSQESGNTIYF
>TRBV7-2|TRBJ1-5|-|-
TGTGCCAGCACCTCGACAGGTAATAGCAATCAGCCCCAGCATTTT
CASTSTGNSNQPQHF
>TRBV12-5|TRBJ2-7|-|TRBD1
TGTGCTAGTGGGATGACAGGGACCTACGAGCAGTACTTC
CASGMTGTYEQYF
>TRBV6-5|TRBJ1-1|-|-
TGTGCCAGCAGTTCCCGAGGGGCTGAAGCTTTCTTT
CASSSRGAEAFF
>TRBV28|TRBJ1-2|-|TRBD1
TGTGCCAGCAGGACAGGGGGCCCTTTTGGCTACACCTTC
CASRTGGPFGYTF
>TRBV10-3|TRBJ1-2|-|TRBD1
TGTGCCATCAACAGGGGGCTGGATGGCTACACCTTC
CAINRGLDGYTF